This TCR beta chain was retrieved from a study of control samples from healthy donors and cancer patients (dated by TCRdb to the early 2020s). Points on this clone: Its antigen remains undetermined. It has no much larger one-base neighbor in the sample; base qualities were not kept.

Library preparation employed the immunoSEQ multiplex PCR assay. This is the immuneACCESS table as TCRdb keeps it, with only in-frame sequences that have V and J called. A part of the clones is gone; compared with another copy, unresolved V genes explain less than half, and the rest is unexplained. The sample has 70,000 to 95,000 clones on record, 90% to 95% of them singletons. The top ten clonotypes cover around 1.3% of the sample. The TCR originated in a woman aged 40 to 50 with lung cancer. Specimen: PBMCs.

The nucleotide sequence reads TGTGCCAGCAGTAATTCAGTCTATGGCTACACCTTC. It translates as CASSNSVYGYTF. The rearranged segments are TRBV28 and TRBJ1-2, with the D gene not clear enough to name. CDR1 MDHEN and CDR2 SYDVKM are derived from the germline V gene. V and J lose 5 bases and 4 bases, and a span of 8 bases separates them. The cysteine opens and the phenylalanine closes a CDR3 of 12 amino acids. Of all the DNA, just the CDR3 is kept, 36 bases in frame from base 1.